This TCR beta chain was identified during a study of immune evolution from preneoplasia to lung adenocarcinoma. Some clones are missing from TCRdb's copy, which holds only in-frame ones; the method was immunoSEQ multiplex PCR. Altogether over 14,000 clones are present, about four fifths being singletons, with the ten largest covering more than 4%. Study-level results: Clonality was highest in normal lung, lower in later-stage lesions apparently. Top clone share appeared to fall from AAH through AIS, MIA, adenocarcinoma.

Details on this clone: The antigen is unknown.

CDR1 WSHSY and CDR2 SAAADI come from the germline V gene. The CDR3 is made up of 13 amino acids. V was cut by 3 bases and J by 3 bases, with 8 bases left in between. After pathologic assessment, macro-dissection selected premalignant or tumor cells for extraction. The chain links TRBV10-2 to TRBJ1-1; no definite D call. This receptor was obtained from a person aged 65-85 years with lung adenocarcinoma. The specimen sequenced was FFPE minimally invasive lung adenocarcinoma tissue. The CDR3 DNA follows: TGCGCCAGCAGTGATGAGAGGGACACTGAAGCTTTCTTT. Translating gives CASSDERDTEAFF.